This TCR beta chain is from a study of CXCR3-negative and CXCR3-positive naive CD8 T cells. As for this clonotype: Its antigen is currently unknown.

General study points: CXCR3-positive naive cells had TRB CDR3s that were more hydrophobic than CXCR3-negative naive cells had.

UMI-tagged TRB cDNA libraries were built via 5' RACE. TCRdb reprocessed the 5' RACE reads, keeping one entry per CDR3 protein, no DNA. The sample has roughly 99,000 distinct CDR3 sequences, and its top ten clones hold around 1%. The receptor was derived from a human donor in good health. Some clones in this sample may be carry-over from other donors' samples. Sequenced material: naive CXCR3+ CD8+ T cells from blood. The subset is: CD45RO-CCR7+CD27+CD95- naive CD8+ T cells expressing CXCR3 (TNR3+).

The CDR3 spells CSARDVNTEAFF. J is TRBJ1-1 and V is TRBV20-1. Germline V gives CDR1 DFQATT, CDR2 SNEGSKA (reference sequence). This CDR3 is built from 12 residues.